The 16 T cell receptor beta chains below all came from one sample that was sequenced in a study of blood T cell repertoires in COVID-19. Sequencing used immunoSEQ multiplex PCR; TCRdb keeps in-frame clones, though not all of them. The table lists around 160,000 clones, over 70% of them singletons. Sequencing input: PBMCs or T cells enriched from blood (not recorded which). These receptors were obtained from a man in his fifties or sixties who had recovered from COVID-19.

The rearrangement uses TRBV18 and TRBJ2-7; possible D gene TRBD2, 6 bases. V was shortened by 3 bases and J by 3 bases, with 12 bases between the two germline ends. Looked up from germline, CDR1 is KGHSH and CDR2 is LQKENI. This CDR3 is built from 14 residues. In DNA, the CDR3 is TGTGCCAGCTCACCGATAGCGGAGGTCTACGAGCAGTACTTC. Translating it yields CASSPIAEVYEQYF.

The chain has TRBV19 and TRBJ2-3, with 7 bases identical to TRBD2. Germline V lookup: CDR1 LNHDA, CDR2 SQIVND (reference sequence). This CDR3 comprises 12 residues. Trimming at V came to 9 bases and at J to 6 bases, leaving 6 bases not matched to a gene. CDR3 residues: CASRGEQDTQYF. In DNA form, the CDR3 reads TGTGCCAGCCGGGGGGAACAGGATACGCAGTATTTT.

The chain employs TRBV30 and TRBJ2-3; perhaps TRBD2 as D (6 bases). This CDR3 is 14 amino acids long. Trimming cost V 7 bases and J 0 bases, with 14 bases left between them. The germline gives CDR1 GTSNPN, CDR2 SVGIG (reference sequence). CDR3 sequence reads: CASTGLKSTDTQYF. The CDR3 DNA follows: TGTGCCTCAACGGGACTTAAAAGCACAGATACGCAGTATTTT.

The V gene is TRBV10-3, the J gene TRBJ2-6; TRBD1 matches 8 bases. CDR1 is ENHRY and CDR2 is SYGVKD in the germline V gene. The CDR3 loop spans 15 amino acids. Trimming took 6 bases from V and 2 from J; bases not matched to a gene: 3. CDR3 DNA: TGTGCCATCAGGAGACAGGGGACTGGGGCCAACGTCCTGACTTTC. Its protein is CAIRRQGTGANVLTF.

The V call is TRBV10-3, the J call TRBJ2-3, with 7 bases identical to TRBD2. Germline trimming cut 9 bases from V and 4 bases from J; bases unmatched to any gene: 10. Germline V gene data show CDR1 as ENHRY and CDR2 as SYGVKD. CDR3 size: 14 residues. In nucleotides, the CDR3 is TGTGCCATTTCTCTGGCGGGAGACCCAGATACGCAGTATTTT. Translated: CAISLAGDPDTQYF.

This chain links TRBV6-1 with TRBJ2-7, with D possibly TRBD2 on 6 matching bases. Trimming cost V 2 bases and J 1 base, with 9 bases left between them. This CDR3 contains 14 residues. Germline V lookup: CDR1 MNHNS, CDR2 SASEGT. CDR3 sequence: CASSERSGSYEQYF. CDR3 DNA sequence: TGTGCCAGCAGTGAAAGGAGCGGGTCCTACGAGCAGTACTTC.

The chain joins TRBV5-4 to TRBJ2-1; 11 positions match TRBD2. The V and J ends lost 2 bases and 0 bases, in that order; junction bases with no gene match: 4. The CDR3 length is 17 residues. Looked up from germline, CDR1 is SGHNT and CDR2 is YYREEE (reference sequence). The CDR3 spells CASSFRLAGNSYNEQFF. DNA of the CDR3: TGTGCCAGCAGCTTCCGACTAGCGGGGAACTCCTACAATGAGCAGTTCTTC.

CDR3 nucleotides: TGTGCCAGCAGCGGTGATACAGATAGCAATCAGCCCCAGCATTTT. This gives the protein CASSGDTDSNQPQHF. The chain uses TRBV7-9 and TRBJ1-5; D is undetermined. Germline CDR1 is SEHNR and CDR2 is FQNEAQ (reference sequence). Between the trimmed V and J ends, which lost 5 bases and 0 bases, there was a span of 11 bases. The CDR3 contains 15 residues.

This chain connects TRBV4-2 to TRBJ2-1; D is uncertain. Trimming removed 4 bases at V and 10 bases at J, with 17 bases between. The CDR3 is 14 residues long. Germline V gene sequence: CDR1 LGHNA, CDR2 YNFKEQ. The CDR3 DNA reads as TGTGCCAGCAGCCCAAACCCCGGTAGCTGGGAGCAGTTCTTC. It is translated as CASSPNPGSWEQFF.

This rearrangement joins TRBV11-3 to TRBJ1-4; D uncertain. The germline V gene has CDR1 SGHNT and CDR2 YENEEA. This CDR3 comprises 15 residues. V lost 3 bases, J lost 0 bases, and 8 bases lay in between. The CDR3 nucleotides read TGTGCCAGCAGCTTGGGGAGTGCAACTAATGAAAAACTGTTTTTT. The encoded protein is CASSLGSATNEKLFF.

The genes are TRBV6-6 and TRBJ2-1; D not resolved. Trimming shortened V by 6 bases and J by 5 bases, and 11 bases separated the two germline ends. Per the germline V gene, CDR1 is MNHNY and CDR2 is SVGAGI (reference sequence). This CDR3 has 13 amino acids. The CDR3 protein is CASSSTANNEQFF. The DNA for the CDR3 is TGTGCCAGCAGCTCGACTGCTAACAATGAGCAGTTCTTC.

V and J are TRBV6-5 and TRBJ1-3; 8 bases line up with TRBD1. V lost 5 bases to trimming and J lost 0 bases; unmatched junction nucleotides: 3. CDR1 and CDR2 from the germline V gene are MNHEY and SVGAGI. The CDR3 spans 15 residues. This CDR3 reads CASSKTGDSGNTIYF. Written as DNA, the CDR3 is TGTGCCAGCAGTAAGACAGGGGACTCTGGAAACACCATATATTTT.

Only a few counts were recorded for this clone. This chain joins TRBV7-3 and TRBJ2-1, with 11 bases fitting TRBD2. Per germline, CDR1 SGHTA and CDR2 FQGTGA. The trim removed 6 bases at V and 11 bases at J, leaving 12 bases unmatched. The CDR3 runs 15 residues. CDR3 loop: CASRPPGLAESQQFF. CDR3 nucleotide sequence: TGTGCCAGCAGGCCACCGGGACTAGCGGAGTCTCAGCAGTTCTTC.

The V gene is TRBV2, the J gene TRBJ2-3; TRBD1 is a possible D gene (6 bases). Trimming left V 6 bases short and J 4 bases short, with 11 bases between. This CDR3 comprises 13 residues. Germline V gives CDR1 SNHLY, CDR2 FYNNEI. CDR3 residues: CASRAGTSDTQYF. The CDR3, as DNA: TGTGCCAGCAGAGCCGGGACATCAGATACGCAGTATTTT.

This chain connects TRBV6-5 to TRBJ1-3; D remains ambiguous. Germline V CDR1 and CDR2: MNHEY, SVGAGI. The V end was cut by 8 bases, the J end by 0 bases, with 8 bases between. CDR3 length: 13 amino acids. CDR3 bases: TGTGCCAGCCGGACTTTCTCTGGAAACACCATATATTTT. It codes for CASRTFSGNTIYF.

The gene calls are TRBV2 and TRBJ1-4; 7 bases line up with TRBD1. The CDR3 runs to 16 residues. The V gene end was trimmed by 6 bases and the J gene end by 0 bases; junction bases not matched to a gene: 7. Germline V lookup: CDR1 SNHLY, CDR2 FYNNEI. The DNA for the CDR3 is TGTGCCAGCAGACGCGACAGGGCTACAACTAATGAAAAACTGTTTTTT. Translation: CASRRDRATTNEKLFF. Using reference TRBV2 and TRBJ1-4 for the parts outside the CDR3, the full variable domain is EPEVTQTPSHQVTQMGQEVILRCVPISNHLYFYWYRQILGQKVEFLVSFYNNEISEKSEIFDDQFSVERPDGSNFTLKIRSTKLEDSAMYFCASRRDRATTNEKLFFGSGTQLSVL.